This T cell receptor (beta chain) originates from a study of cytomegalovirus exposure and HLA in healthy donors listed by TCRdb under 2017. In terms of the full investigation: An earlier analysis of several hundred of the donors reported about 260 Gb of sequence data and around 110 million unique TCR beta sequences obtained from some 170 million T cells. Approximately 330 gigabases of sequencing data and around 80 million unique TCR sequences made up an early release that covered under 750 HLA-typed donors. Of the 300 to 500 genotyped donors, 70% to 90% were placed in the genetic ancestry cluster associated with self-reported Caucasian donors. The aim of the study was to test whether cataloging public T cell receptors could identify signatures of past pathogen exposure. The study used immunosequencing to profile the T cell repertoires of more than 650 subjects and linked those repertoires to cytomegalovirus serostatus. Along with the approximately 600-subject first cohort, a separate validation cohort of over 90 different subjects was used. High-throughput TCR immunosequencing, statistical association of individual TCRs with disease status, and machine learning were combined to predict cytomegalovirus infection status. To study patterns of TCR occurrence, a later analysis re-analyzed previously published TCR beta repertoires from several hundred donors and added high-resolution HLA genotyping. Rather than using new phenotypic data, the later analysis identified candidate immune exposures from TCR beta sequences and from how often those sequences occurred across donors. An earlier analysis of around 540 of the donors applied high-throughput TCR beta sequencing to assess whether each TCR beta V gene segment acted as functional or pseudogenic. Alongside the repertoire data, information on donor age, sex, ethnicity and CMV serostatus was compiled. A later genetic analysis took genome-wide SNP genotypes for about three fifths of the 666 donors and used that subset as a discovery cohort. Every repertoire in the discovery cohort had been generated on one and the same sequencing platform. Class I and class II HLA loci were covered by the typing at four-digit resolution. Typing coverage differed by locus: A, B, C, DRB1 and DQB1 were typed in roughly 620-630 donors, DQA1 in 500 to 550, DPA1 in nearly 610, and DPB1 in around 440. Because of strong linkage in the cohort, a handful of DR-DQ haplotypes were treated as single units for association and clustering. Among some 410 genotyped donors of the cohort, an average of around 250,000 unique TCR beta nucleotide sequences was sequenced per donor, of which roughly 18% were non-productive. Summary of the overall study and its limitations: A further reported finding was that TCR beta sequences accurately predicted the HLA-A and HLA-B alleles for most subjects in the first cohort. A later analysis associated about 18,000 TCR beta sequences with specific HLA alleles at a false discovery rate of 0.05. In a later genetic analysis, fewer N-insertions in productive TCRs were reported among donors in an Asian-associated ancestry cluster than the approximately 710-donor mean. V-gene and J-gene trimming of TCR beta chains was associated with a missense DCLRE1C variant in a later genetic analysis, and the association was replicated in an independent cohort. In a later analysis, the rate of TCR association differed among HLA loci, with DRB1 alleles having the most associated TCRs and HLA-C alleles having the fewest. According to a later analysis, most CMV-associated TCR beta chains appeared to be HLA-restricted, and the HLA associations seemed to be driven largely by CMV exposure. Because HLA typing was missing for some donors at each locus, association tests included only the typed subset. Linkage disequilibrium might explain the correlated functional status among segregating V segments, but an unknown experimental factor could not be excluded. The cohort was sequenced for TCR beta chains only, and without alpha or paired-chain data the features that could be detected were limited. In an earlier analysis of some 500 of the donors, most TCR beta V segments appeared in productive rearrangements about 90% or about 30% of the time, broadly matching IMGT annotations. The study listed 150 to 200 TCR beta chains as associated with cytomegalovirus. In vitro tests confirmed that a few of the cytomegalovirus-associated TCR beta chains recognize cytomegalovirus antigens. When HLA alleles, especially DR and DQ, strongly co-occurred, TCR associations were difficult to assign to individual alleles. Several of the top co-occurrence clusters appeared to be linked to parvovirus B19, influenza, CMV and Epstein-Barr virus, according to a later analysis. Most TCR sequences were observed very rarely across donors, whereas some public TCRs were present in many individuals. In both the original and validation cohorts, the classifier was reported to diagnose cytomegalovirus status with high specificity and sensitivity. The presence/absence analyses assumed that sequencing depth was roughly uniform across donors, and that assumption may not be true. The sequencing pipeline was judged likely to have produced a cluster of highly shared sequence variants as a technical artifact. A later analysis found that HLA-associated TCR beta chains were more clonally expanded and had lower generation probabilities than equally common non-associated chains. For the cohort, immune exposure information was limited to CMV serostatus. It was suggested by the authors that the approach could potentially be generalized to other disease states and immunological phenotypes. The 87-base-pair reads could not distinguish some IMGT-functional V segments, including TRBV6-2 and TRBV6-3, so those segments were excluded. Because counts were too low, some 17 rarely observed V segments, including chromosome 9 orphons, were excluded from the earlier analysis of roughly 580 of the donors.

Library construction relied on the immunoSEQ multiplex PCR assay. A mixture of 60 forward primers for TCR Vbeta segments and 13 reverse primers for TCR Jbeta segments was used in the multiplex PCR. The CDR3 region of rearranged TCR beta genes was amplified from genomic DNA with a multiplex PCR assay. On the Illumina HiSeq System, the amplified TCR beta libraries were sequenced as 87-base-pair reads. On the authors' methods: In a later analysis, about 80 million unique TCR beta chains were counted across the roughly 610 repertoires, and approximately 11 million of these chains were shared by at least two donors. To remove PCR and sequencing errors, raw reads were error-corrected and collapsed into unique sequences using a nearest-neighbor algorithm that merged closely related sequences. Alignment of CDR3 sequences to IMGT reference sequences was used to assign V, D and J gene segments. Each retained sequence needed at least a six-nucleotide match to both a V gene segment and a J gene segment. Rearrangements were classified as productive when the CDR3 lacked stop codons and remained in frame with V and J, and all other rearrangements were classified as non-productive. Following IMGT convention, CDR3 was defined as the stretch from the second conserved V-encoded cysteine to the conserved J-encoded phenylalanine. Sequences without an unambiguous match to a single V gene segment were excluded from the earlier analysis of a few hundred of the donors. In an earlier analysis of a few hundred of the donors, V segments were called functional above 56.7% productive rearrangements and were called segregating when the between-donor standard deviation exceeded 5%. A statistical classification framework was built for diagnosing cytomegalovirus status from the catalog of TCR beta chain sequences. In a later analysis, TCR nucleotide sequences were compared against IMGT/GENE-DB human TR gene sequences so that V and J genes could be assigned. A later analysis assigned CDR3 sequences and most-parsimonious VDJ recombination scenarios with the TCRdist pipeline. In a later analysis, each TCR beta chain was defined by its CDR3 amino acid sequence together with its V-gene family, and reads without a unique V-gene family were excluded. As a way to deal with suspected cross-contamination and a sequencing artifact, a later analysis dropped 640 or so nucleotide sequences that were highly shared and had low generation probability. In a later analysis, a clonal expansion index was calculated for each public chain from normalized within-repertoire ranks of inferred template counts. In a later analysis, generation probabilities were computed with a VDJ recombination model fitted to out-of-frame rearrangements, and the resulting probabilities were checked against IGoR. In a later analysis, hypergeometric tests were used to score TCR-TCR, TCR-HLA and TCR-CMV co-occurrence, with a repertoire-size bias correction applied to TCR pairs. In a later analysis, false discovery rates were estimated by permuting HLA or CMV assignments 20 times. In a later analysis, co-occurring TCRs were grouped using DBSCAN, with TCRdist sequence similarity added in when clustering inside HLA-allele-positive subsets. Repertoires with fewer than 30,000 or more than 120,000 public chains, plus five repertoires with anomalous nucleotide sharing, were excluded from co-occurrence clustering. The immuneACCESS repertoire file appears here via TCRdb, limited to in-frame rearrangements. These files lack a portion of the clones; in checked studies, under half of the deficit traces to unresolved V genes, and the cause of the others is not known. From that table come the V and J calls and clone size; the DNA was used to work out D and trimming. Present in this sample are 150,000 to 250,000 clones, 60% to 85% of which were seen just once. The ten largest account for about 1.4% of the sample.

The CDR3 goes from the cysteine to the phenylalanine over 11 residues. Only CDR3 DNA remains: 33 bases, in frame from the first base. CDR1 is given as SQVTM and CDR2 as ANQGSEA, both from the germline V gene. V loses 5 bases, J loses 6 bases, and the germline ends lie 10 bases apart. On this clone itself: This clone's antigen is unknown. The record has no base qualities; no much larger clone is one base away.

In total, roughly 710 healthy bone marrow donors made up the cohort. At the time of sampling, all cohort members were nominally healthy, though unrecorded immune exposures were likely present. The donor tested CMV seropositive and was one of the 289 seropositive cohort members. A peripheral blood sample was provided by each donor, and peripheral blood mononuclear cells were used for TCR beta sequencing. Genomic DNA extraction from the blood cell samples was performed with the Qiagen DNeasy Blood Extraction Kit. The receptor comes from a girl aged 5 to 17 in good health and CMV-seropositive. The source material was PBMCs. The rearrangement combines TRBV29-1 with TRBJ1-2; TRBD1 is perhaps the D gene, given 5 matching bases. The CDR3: CSVKGKNGYTF. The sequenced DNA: TGCAGCGTTAAGGGGAAAAATGGCTACACCTTC.